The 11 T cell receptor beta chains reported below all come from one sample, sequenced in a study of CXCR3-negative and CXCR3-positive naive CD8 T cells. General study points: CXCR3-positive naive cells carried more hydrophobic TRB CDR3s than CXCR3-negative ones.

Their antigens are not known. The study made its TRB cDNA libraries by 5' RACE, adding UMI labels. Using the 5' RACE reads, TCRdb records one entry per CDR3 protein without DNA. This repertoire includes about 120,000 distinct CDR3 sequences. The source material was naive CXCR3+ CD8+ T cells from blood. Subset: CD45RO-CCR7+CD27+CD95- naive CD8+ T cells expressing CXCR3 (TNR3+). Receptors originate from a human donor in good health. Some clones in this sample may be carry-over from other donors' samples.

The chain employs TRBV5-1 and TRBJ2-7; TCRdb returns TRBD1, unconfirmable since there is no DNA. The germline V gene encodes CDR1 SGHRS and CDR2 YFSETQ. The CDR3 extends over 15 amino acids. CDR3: CASSQDRDGSYEQYF.

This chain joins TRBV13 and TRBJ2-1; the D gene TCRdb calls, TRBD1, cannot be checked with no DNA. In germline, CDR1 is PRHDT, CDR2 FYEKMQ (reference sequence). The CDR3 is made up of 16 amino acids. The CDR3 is CASSLVGGPLSNEQFF.

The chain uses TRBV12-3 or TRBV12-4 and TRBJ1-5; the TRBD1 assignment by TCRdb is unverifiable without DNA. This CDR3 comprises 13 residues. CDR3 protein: CASSPLGTQPQHF.

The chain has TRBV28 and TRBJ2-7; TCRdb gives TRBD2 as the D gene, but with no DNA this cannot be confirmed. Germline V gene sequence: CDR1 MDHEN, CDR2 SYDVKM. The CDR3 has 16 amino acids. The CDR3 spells CASSLDGAPIAYEQYF.

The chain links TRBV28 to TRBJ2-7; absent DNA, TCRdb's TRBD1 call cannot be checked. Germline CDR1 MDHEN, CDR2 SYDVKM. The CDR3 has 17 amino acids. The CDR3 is CASSPPGQGQASYEQYF.

The CDR3: CASSAWGGASEQYF. The chain has TRBV10-1 and TRBJ2-7; TCRdb picks TRBD1, but there is no DNA to check that call. The CDR3 sequence is 14 residues long. Germline lookup yields CDR1 WNHNN and CDR2 SYGVQD (reference sequence).

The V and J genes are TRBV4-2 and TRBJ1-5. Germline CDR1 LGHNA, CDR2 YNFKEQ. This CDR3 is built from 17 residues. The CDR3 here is CASSQEVVTVSNQPQHF.

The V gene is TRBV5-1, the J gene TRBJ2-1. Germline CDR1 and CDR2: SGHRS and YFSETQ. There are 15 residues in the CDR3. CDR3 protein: CASGFDGIRRDEQFF.

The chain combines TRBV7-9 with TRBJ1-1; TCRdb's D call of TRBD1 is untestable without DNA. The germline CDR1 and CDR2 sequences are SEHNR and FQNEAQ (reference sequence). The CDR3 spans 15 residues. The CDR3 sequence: CASSLVQGPNTEAFF. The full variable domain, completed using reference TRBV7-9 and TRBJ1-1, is DTGVSQNPRHKITKRGQNVTFRCDPISEHNRLYWYRQTLGQGPEFLTYFQNEAQLEKSRLLSDRFSAERPKGSFSTLEIQRTEQGDSAMYLCASSLVQGPNTEAFFGQGTRLTVV.

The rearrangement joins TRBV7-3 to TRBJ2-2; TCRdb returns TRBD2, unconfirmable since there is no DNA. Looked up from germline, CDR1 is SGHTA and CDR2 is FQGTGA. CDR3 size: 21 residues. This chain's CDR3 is CASSVALAVNPLYPSTGELFF.

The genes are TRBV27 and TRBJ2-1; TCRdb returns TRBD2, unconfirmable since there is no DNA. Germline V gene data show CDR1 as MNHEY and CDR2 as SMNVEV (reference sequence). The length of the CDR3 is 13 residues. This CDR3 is CASRDLSYNEQFF.